This T cell receptor beta chain was retrieved from a study of T cells after yellow fever vaccination. One entry per CDR3 protein, called by TCRdb with MiXCR from the 5' RACE reads. The sample has about 550,000 distinct CDR3 sequences; roughly 21% are singletons. The sample holds a few counts of this clonotype. The CDR3 is 14 amino acids. V lost 5 bases to trimming and J lost 3 bases, with 12 bases between them. Germline CDR1 reads LNHDA; CDR2 reads SQIVND (reference sequence). This chain joins TRBV19 and TRBJ2-3; D call uncertain. The source was PBMCs, collected 15 days after the yellow fever booster vaccination. This sequence originates from a man aged 30-40 years who received the YFV17D yellow fever vaccine. CDR3 in DNA: TGTGCCAGTAGTCCCCTTGAAGGGACAGATACGCAGTATTTT. This encodes CASSPLEGTDTQYF.